This T cell receptor (beta chain) emerged from a study of blood T cell repertoires in COVID-19. Germline values: CDR1 SGHTA, CDR2 FQGNSA. The V gene lost 1 base and the J gene lost 2 bases, with 16 bases spanning the gap. This CDR3 comprises 17 residues. Under the authors' procedure: For nucleated cells, counts were estimated from reference gene primer amplification. Data came from immunoSEQ multiplex PCR; TCRdb stores just in-frame clones and leaves some out. The V and J calls and the clone size are those of that table, but D and trimming were determined from the DNA. This repertoire shows 200,000 to 250,000 clones, more than 65% found once; its top ten account for 3.5% to 4%.

The sequencing sample was made of peripheral blood. This receptor was obtained from a woman aged 80 or older with acute or convalescent COVID-19. This chain joins TRBV7-2 and TRBJ2-3; D unresolved. This CDR3 reads CASSLGPTGSFTDTQYF. CDR3 bases: TGTGCCAGCAGCTTAGGGCCAACGGGTTCCTTCACAGATACGCAGTATTTT.